This T cell receptor beta chain was found in a study of CD8 T cells in ankylosing spondylitis. Study-wide points: The clones that were linked to disease were reported to be significantly enriched in matched synovial fluid samples from ankylosing spondylitis patients. Clones that were linked to disease were CD8+ and were relatively rare in peripheral blood. There were earlier reports of some motif variants in reactive arthritis synovial fluid and blood.

5'-RACE, quantitative and with molecular barcodes, yielded the TCR beta libraries. One entry per CDR3 protein, called by TCRdb with MiXCR from the 5' RACE reads. The sample lists hundreds of thousands of distinct CDR3 sequences; more than 20% were seen once. A word on this clonotype: As yet, its antigen is unknown.

The TCR comes from a male donor with ankylosing spondylitis or in good health (not recorded which). The sample taken for sequencing was blood, either unsorted or a sorted T cell fraction (not recorded which).

The CDR3, as DNA: TGTGCCAGCAGCGTAGGGGAGGGTGATGAGCAGTTCTTC. This encodes CASSVGEGDEQFF. The rearrangement links TRBV9 to TRBJ2-1, with TRBD2 identical over 7 bases. The CDR3 runs to 13 residues. Trimming took 0 bases from V and 8 from J; bases not matched to a gene: 2. Germline CDR1 is SGDLS and CDR2 is YYNGEE. The variable domain in full, with the rest retrieved from reference TRBV9 and TRBJ2-1, is DSGVTQTPKHLITATGQRVTLRCSPRSGDLSVYWYQQSLDQGLQFLIQYYNGEERAKGNILERFSAQQFPDLHSELNLSSLELGDSALYFCASSVGEGDEQFFGPGTRLTVL.